This T cell receptor beta chain was captured in a study of cytomegalovirus exposure and HLA in healthy donors. Study context: Membership in the Caucasian-associated ancestry cluster was found for around 81% of 398 genotyped donors. General study points: An analysis was carried out at a later point. It showed that HLA-associated TCR beta chains were more clonally expanded than equally common non-associated chains. Donors were assumed by presence/absence analyses to have roughly uniform sequencing depth. Excluded: some indistinguishable V segments such as TRBV6-2 and TRBV6-3.

On this clone itself: Its antigen is still unknown.

The PCR used 60 Vbeta and 13 Jbeta primers. Generated by immunoSEQ multiplex PCR, the TCRdb table keeps only in-frame clones and is missing some. This sample carries fewer than 110,000 clones, about 74% of them seen once, and the ten largest clones take 14%. This CDR3 spans 16 amino acids. CDR1 KGHSH and CDR2 LQKENI come from the germline V gene. V lost 8 bases to trimming and J lost 6 bases; unmatched junction nucleotides: 16. The rearrangement links TRBV18 to TRBJ1-2, with 9 bases identical to TRBD1. The sample was PBMCs. The sequence derives from a woman aged 40 to 50 in good health and CMV-seropositive. The CDR3 DNA is TGTGCCAGCCTAACTACGGACAGGGGAGGACGGGATGGCTACACCTTC. Amino acid sequence: CASLTTDRGGRDGYTF. Full variable domain (outside the CDR3, taken from reference TRBV18 and TRBJ1-2): NAGVMQNPRHLVRRRGQEARLRCSPMKGHSHVYWYRQLPEEGLKFMVYLQKENIIDESGMPKERFSAEFPKEGPSILRIQQVVRGDSAAYFCASLTTDRGGRDGYTFGSGTRLTVV.